Each of the 18 T cell receptor beta chains below was sequenced from the same sample in a study of beta chain features in type 1 diabetes. Overall study results and limits: For Type 1 diabetes patients, all four CD4+ subsets carried TCRB CDR3s that were moderately but significantly shorter.

These receptors lack a known antigen. The entirety of the isolated RNA underwent reverse transcription, so expressed TCRB transcripts were sequenced. This table comes from immunoSEQ multiplex PCR, and its TCRdb copy is limited to in-frame clones, with some not included. Altogether 630,000 or so clones are present, more than 12% being singletons, with the ten largest covering roughly 0.04%. Sequencing was performed on naive CD4+ T cells from blood. These receptors all come from a man aged 18-30 years with type 1 diabetes.

This chain joins TRBV11-3 and TRBJ2-1; the D gene is possibly TRBD2 (6 bases). The length of the CDR3 is 15 residues. From germline, CDR1 is SGHNT and CDR2 YENEEA. V lost 1 base to trimming and J lost 0 bases, with 7 bases between them. CDR3 coding DNA: TGTGCCAGCAGCTTAGGCGGGGTCTCCTACAATGAGCAGTTCTTC. Translating it yields CASSLGGVSYNEQFF.

CDR3 region: CSSGASHNEQFF. Here the CDR3 DNA reads TGCAGCTCGGGTGCCTCTCACAATGAGCAGTTCTTC. The chain recombines TRBV29-1 with TRBJ2-1; D uncertain. Germline V gene sequence: CDR1 SQVTM, CDR2 ANQGSEA. The germline V and J ends were trimmed by 8 bases and 5 bases, with 13 bases remaining between them. The CDR3 has 12 residues.

The chain has TRBV18 and TRBJ2-3, with a weak D call TRBD2 (6 bases). V lost 5 bases and J lost 6, with 12 bases in between. Germline V gives CDR1 KGHSH, CDR2 LQKENI. The CDR3 has 13 residues. The CDR3 DNA follows: TGTGCCAGCTCAACGGGGACTCAGGATACGCAGTATTTT. Translation gives CASSTGTQDTQYF.

The V call is TRBV6-1, the J call TRBJ2-7, with D unresolved. V was cut by 3 bases and J by 6 bases, with 9 bases left in between. This CDR3 spans 12 amino acids. CDR1 and CDR2 from the germline V gene are MNHNS and SASEGT. The CDR3 bases are TGTGCCAGCAGTGACGCGGTACGCGAGCAGTACTTC. It translates to CASSDAVREQYF.

The genes are TRBV9 and TRBJ1-6, with D hard to call. Germline V gene data show CDR1 as SGDLS and CDR2 as YYNGEE. This CDR3 has 15 residues. Trimming took off 0 bases at V and 2 bases at J, with 6 bases between the two ends. CDR3 sequence (DNA): TGTGCCAGCAGCGTAGAGGCGGCCTATAATTCACCCCTCCACTTT. Translating gives CASSVEAAYNSPLHF.

The chain is built from TRBV6-1 and TRBJ2-6; maybe TRBD2 (7 bases). Germline V gene lookup returns CDR1 MNHNS and CDR2 SASEGT. CDR3 length: 17 amino acids. Deletions cut 4 bases from V and 4 bases from J, with 17 bases between. CDR3 amino acids: CASSGLAGGRGANVLTF. DNA of the CDR3: TGTGCCAGCAGTGGACTAGCCGGGGGGCGAGGGGCCAACGTCCTGACTTTC.

This clone was counted a few times. The chain carries TRBV19 and TRBJ1-5; D gene uncertain. CDR3 length: 15 amino acids. CDR1 is LNHDA, CDR2 SQIVND, per germline (reference sequence). V was trimmed by 0 bases and J by 1 base, leaving 7 bases between them. Here the CDR3 DNA reads TGTGCCAGTAGTATAGAGAGGGTGAGCAATCAGCCCCAGCATTTT. Its translation is CASSIERVSNQPQHF. The full variable domain, in which reference TRBV19 and TRBJ1-5 provide the parts outside the CDR3, is DGGITQSPKYLFRKEGQNVTLSCEQNLNHDAMYWYRQDPGQGLRLIYYSQIVNDFQKGDIAEGYSVSREKKESFPLTVTSAQKNPTAFYLCASSIERVSNQPQHFGDGTRLSIL.

This clone showed up just a few times. The chain is built from TRBV6-5 and TRBJ1-1; D gene uncertain. The V and J ends lost 4 bases and 6 bases respectively, with 9 bases between them. CDR1 and CDR2 from the germline V gene are MNHEY and SVGAGI. The CDR3 contains 12 residues. The CDR3 sequence: CASSFTASEAFF. CDR3 sequence (DNA): TGTGCCAGCAGTTTCACAGCCTCTGAAGCTTTCTTT.

This clone was observed a few times. This sequence joins TRBV7-6 and TRBJ2-1, with 7 bases aligning to TRBD2. There are 15 residues in the CDR3. V was clipped by 5 bases and J by 7 bases; unmatched bases: 11. Germline CDR1 reads SGHVS; CDR2 reads FNYEAQ. This chain's CDR3 is CASSQWGGSRNEQFF. The CDR3 DNA follows: TGTGCCAGCAGCCAATGGGGCGGGAGTAGGAATGAGCAGTTCTTC.

This chain connects TRBV9 to TRBJ2-5; D ambiguous. CDR1 is SGDLS, CDR2 YYNGEE, per germline. The V gene lost 1 base and the J gene lost 3 bases, with 7 bases spanning the gap. The CDR3 length is 13 residues. The CDR3 DNA reads TGTGCCAGCAGCGTATGGGGAAAAGAGACCCAGTACTTC. This codes for CASSVWGKETQYF.

V gene TRBV5-1 combines with J gene TRBJ2-5; 7 bases agree with TRBD2. CDR3 size: 15 residues. The J segment lost 2 bases and the V segment lost 2 bases, leaving 6 bases of the junction unmatched. Germline CDR1 reads SGHRS; CDR2 reads YFSETQ. DNA for the CDR3: TGCGCCAGCAGCTTTAGCGGGCTACCTCAAGAGACCCAGTACTTC. Its protein is CASSFSGLPQETQYF.

This clone was detected only once. The gene calls are TRBV11-2 and TRBJ2-3, with D unclear. The length of the CDR3 is 13 residues. Trimming cost V 5 bases and J 6 bases, with 12 bases left between them. The germline V gene encodes CDR1 SGHAT and CDR2 FQNNGV. CDR3 nucleotides: TGTGCCAGCAGCCGCGCATTTACGGATACGCAGTATTTT. Amino acids: CASSRAFTDTQYF.

This clone was seen a few times. The V gene is TRBV4-2, the J gene TRBJ1-2; 7 nucleotides agree with TRBD1. The V segment lost 1 base and the J segment 6 bases; nucleotides outside the gene matches: 5. CDR3 length equals 14 residues. The germline V gene has CDR1 LGHNA and CDR2 YNFKEQ. CDR3 sequence: CASSQGWQGDGYTF. CDR3 nucleotide sequence: TGTGCCAGCAGCCAAGGGTGGCAGGGGGATGGCTACACCTTC.

This clone was counted only a few times. The same CDR3 is also encoded by other DNA sequences in this sample. The chain combines TRBV28 with TRBJ1-2, with D possibly being TRBD1 (5 bases). Trimming took 2 bases from V and 4 from J, leaving 8 bases between them. This CDR3 comprises 13 residues. Looked up from germline, CDR1 is MDHEN and CDR2 is SYDVKM. The CDR3: CASSLPGSYGYTF. Here the CDR3 DNA reads TGTGCCAGCAGTTTACCAGGGTCCTATGGCTACACCTTC.

The V call is TRBV15, the J call TRBJ2-7, with D hard to call. V was clipped by 2 bases and J by 0 bases, with 5 bases between them. The length of the CDR3 is 13 residues. Germline V gene lookup returns CDR1 LNHNV and CDR2 YYDKDF (reference sequence). CDR3: CATSRPTSYEQYF. As DNA, the CDR3 is TGTGCCACCAGCAGACCCACCTCCTACGAGCAGTACTTC.

This clone was seen a few times. The V and J genes are TRBV6-1 and TRBJ2-1; 10 positions agree with TRBD2. CDR3 length: 14 residues. Trimming cost V 9 bases and J 5 bases; bases outside gene matches: 7. The germline V gene encodes CDR1 MNHNS and CDR2 SASEGT. CDR3 sequence (DNA): TGTGCCAGTACCAGCGGGAGGGGGAACAATGAGCAGTTCTTC. Translating gives CASTSGRGNNEQFF.

CDR3 amino acids: CASSQDWSGASYGYTF. CDR3 nucleotide sequence: TGCGCCAGCAGCCAAGATTGGTCCGGAGCCTCCTATGGCTACACCTTC. This sequence joins TRBV4-3 and TRBJ1-2, with D uncertain. V was shortened by 0 bases and J by 4 bases, with 15 bases between the two germline ends. The CDR3 length is 16 residues. Germline CDR1 and CDR2: LGHNA and YSLEER.

This clone was seen a single time. This chain connects TRBV2 to TRBJ1-5; 9 nucleotides line up with TRBD1. The V and J ends lost 6 bases and 3 bases, in that order; junction bases with no gene match: 6. The length of the CDR3 is 15 residues. Germline-derived CDR1 and CDR2 are SNHLY and FYNNEI. The CDR3 sequence: CASSSGTGNNQPQHF. CDR3 nucleotide sequence: TGTGCCAGCAGCTCCGGGACAGGGAACAATCAGCCCCAGCATTTT. Full variable domain (rest looked up from reference TRBV2 and TRBJ1-5): EPEVTQTPSHQVTQMGQEVILRCVPISNHLYFYWYRQILGQKVEFLVSFYNNEISEKSEIFDDQFSVERPDGSNFTLKIRSTKLEDSAMYFCASSSGTGNNQPQHFGDGTRLSIL.